This T cell receptor (beta chain) was captured by sequencing in a study of T cells in Graves' hyperthyroidism and ophthalmopathy. It was RNA transcripts that yielded the amplified TCR beta CDR3 regions. HTBI primers were employed in a first-round RT-PCR of the TCR CDR3. MiXCR was run by TCRdb on the multiplex PCR reads, yielding one entry per CDR3 protein. Among some 350,000 distinct CDR3 sequences, roughly 15% were seen once, and the ten largest hold 34%. V was clipped by 2 bases and J by 5 bases; unmatched bases: 3. This CDR3 comprises 13 residues. Germline V gene data show CDR1 as DFQATT and CDR2 as SNEGSKA (reference sequence).

This TCR was recovered from a middle-aged woman with Graves' ophthalmopathy. The specimen was blood. The chain employs TRBV20-1 and TRBJ1-5; 7 positions match TRBD1. The DNA for the CDR3 is TGCAGTGCTAGACAGGGGGTCGATCAGCCCCAGCATTTT. Translating gives CSARQGVDQPQHF.